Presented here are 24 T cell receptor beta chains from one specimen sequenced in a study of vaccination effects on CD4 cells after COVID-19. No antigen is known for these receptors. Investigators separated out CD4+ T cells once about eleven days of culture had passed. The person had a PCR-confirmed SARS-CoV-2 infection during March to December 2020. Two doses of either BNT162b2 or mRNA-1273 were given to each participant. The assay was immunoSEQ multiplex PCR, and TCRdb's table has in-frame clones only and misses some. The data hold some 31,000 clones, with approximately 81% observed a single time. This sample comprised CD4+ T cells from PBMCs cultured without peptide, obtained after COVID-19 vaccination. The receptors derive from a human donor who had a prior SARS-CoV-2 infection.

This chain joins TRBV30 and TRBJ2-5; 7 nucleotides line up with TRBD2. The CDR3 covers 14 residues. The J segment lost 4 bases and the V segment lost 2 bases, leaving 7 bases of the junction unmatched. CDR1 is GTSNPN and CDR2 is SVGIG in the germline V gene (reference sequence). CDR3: CAWSQGWGGETQYF. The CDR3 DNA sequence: TGTGCCTGGAGTCAGGGTTGGGGGGGAGAGACCCAGTACTTC.

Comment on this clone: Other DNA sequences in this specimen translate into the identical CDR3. Here the CDR3 reads CASSYDRNYGYTF. CDR3 in DNA: TGTGCCAGCAGTTACGACAGGAACTATGGCTACACCTTC. The chain employs TRBV6-5 and TRBJ1-2; D is possibly TRBD1 (6 bases). The CDR3 has 13 residues. The V and J ends lost 2 bases and 2 bases respectively, with 6 bases between them. CDR1 is MNHEY and CDR2 is SVGAGI in the germline V gene.

In DNA form, the CDR3 reads TGTGCCAGCAGCCCGGCTAGCGGGGGAACCGGGGAGCTGTTTTTT. It codes for CASSPASGGTGELFF. The chain couples TRBV11-2 to TRBJ2-2; TRBD2 matches 10 bases. The CDR3 has 15 residues. The junction had 5 bases not matched to a gene; V was cut back by 5 bases and J by 5 bases. Germline V CDR1 and CDR2: SGHAT, FQNNGV.

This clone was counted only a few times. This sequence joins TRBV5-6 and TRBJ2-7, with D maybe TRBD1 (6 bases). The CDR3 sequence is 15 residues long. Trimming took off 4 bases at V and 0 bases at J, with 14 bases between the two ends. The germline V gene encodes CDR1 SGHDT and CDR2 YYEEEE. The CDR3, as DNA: TGTGCCAGCAGCACGGACAGATCAATCTCCTACGAGCAGTACTTC. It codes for CASSTDRSISYEQYF.

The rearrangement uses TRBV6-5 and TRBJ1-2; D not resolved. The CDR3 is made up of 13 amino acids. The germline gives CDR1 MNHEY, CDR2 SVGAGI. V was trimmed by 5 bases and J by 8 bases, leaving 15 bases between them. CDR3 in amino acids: CASSPWSQAGYTF. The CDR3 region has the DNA TGTGCCAGCAGTCCTTGGTCCCAGGCGGGCTACACCTTC.

The CDR3 loop is CASSWDRDYGYTF. The CDR3 region has the DNA TGTGCCAGCAGTTGGGACAGGGACTATGGCTACACCTTC. The genes are TRBV6-5 and TRBJ1-2, with TRBD1 matching over 9 bases. Germline V gene sequence: CDR1 MNHEY, CDR2 SVGAGI. The J segment lost 3 bases and the V segment lost 4 bases, leaving 0 bases of the junction unmatched. The CDR3 loop spans 13 amino acids.

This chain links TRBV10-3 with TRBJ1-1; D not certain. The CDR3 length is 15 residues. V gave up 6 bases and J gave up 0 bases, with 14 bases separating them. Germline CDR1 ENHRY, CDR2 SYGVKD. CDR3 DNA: TGTGCCATCAGCGGTCGACCATTTATGAACACTGAAGCTTTCTTT. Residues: CAISGRPFMNTEAFF.

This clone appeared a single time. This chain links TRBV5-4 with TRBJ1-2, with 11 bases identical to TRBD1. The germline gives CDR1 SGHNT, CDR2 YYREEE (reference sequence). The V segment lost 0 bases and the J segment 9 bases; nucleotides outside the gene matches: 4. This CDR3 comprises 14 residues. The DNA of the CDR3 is TGTGCCAGCAGCTTGGCCGGGACAGGGGGTCGCTACACCTTC. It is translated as CASSLAGTGGRYTF.

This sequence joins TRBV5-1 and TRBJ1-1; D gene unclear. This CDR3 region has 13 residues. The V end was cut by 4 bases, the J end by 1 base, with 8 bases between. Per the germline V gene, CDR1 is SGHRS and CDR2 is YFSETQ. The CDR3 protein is CASSPASNTEAFF. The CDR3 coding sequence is TGCGCCAGCAGCCCCGCATCGAACACTGAAGCTTTCTTT.

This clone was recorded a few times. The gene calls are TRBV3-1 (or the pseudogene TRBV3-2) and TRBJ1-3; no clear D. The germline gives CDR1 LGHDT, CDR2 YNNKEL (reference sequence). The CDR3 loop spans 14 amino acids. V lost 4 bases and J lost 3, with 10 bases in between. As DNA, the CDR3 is TGTGCCAGCAGCCCCGCGGCCCGTGGAAACACCATATATTTT. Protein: CASSPAARGNTIYF.

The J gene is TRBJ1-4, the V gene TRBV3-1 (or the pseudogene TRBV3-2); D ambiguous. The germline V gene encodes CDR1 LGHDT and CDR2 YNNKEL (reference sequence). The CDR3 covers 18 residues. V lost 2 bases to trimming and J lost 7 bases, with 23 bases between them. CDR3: CASSQTPVQGLFSEKLFF. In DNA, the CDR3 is TGTGCCAGCAGCCAAACCCCCGTACAAGGGTTGTTTAGTGAAAAACTGTTTTTT.

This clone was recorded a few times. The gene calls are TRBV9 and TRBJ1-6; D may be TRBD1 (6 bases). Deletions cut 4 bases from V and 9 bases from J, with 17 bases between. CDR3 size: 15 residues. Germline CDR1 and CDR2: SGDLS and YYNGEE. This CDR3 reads CASSFTGLGGSPLHF. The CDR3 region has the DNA TGTGCCAGCAGCTTCACAGGGTTGGGGGGTTCACCCCTCCACTTT.

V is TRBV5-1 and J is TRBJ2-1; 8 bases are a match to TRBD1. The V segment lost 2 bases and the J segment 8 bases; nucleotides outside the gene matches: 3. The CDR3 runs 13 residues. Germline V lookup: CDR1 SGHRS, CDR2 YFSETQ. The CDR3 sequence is CASSFGQGDEQFF. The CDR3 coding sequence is TGCGCCAGCAGCTTCGGACAGGGCGATGAGCAGTTCTTC.

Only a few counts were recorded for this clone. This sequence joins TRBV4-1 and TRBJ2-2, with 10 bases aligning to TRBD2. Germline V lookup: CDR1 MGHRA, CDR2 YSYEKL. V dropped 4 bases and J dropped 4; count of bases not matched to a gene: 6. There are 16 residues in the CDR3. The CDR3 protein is CASSPVERGGTGELFF. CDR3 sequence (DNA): TGCGCCAGCAGCCCAGTGGAGCGGGGGGGCACCGGGGAGCTGTTTTTT.

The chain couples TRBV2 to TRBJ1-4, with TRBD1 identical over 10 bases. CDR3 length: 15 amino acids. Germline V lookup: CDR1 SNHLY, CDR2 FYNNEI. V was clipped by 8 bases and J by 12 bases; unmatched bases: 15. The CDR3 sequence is CASLRDRGRRWELFF. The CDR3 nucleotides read TGTGCCAGCCTCCGGGACAGGGGCCGCCGGTGGGAACTGTTTTTT.

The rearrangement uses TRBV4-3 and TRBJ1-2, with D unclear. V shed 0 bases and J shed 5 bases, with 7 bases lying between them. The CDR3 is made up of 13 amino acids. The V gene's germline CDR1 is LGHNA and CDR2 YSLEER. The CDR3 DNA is TGCGCCAGCAGCCAAGAAAGGACTTATGGCTACACCTTC. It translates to CASSQERTYGYTF.

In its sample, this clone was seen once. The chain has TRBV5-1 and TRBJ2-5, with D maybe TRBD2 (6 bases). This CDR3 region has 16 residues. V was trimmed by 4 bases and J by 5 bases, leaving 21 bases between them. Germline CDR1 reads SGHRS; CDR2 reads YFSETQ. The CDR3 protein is CASSVGKREGGETQYF. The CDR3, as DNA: TGCGCCAGCAGCGTCGGGAAAAGGGAAGGAGGGGAGACCCAGTACTTC.

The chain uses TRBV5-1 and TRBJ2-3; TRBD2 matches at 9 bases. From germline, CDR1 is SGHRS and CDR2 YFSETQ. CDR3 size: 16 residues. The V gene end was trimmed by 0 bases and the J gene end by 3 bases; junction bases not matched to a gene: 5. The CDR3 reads CASSLAARGGTDTQYF. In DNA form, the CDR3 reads TGCGCCAGCAGCTTGGCGGCGCGGGGGGGGACAGATACGCAGTATTTT.

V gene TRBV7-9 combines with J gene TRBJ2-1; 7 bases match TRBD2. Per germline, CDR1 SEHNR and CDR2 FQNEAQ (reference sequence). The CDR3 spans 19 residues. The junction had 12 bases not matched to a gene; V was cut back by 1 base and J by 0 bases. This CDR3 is CASSLVERGLLSSYNEQFF. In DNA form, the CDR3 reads TGTGCCAGCAGCTTAGTGGAGCGGGGCCTACTAAGCTCCTACAATGAGCAGTTCTTC.

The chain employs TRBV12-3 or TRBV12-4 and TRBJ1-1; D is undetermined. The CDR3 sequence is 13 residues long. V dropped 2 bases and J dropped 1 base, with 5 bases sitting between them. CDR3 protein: CASSLNPNTEAFF. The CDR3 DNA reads TGTGCCAGCAGTTTAAACCCGAACACTGAAGCTTTCTTT.

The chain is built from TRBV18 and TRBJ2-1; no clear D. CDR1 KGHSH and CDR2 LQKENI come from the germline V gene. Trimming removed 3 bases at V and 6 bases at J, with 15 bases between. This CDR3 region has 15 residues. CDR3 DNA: TGTGCCAGCTCACCTCGAGGTCTGGGTGTCAATGAGCAGTTCTTC. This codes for CASSPRGLGVNEQFF.

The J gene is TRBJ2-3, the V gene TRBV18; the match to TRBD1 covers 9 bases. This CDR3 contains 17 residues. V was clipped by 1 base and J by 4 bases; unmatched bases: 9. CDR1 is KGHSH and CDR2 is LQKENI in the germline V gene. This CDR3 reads CASSPRLRTGVSDTQYF. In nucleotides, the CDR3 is TGTGCCAGCTCACCACGGCTGAGGACAGGGGTTTCAGATACGCAGTATTTT.

The CDR3 sequence is CASSLGQGFWTNYGYTF. CDR3 nucleotides: TGTGCCAGCAGCTTGGGACAGGGTTTTTGGACCAACTATGGCTACACCTTC. The rearrangement links TRBV5-6 to TRBJ1-2; 7 bases are shared with TRBD1. From germline, CDR1 is SGHDT and CDR2 YYEEEE. The CDR3 is made up of 17 amino acids. Unmatched junction bases numbered 10, after V lost 0 bases and J lost 2 bases.

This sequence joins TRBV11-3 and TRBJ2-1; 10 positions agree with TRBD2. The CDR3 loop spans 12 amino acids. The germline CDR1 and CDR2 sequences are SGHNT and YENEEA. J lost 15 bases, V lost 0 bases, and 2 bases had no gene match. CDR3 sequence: CASSLDEREGFF. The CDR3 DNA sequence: TGTGCCAGCAGCTTAGATGAGCGGGAGGGGTTCTTC.